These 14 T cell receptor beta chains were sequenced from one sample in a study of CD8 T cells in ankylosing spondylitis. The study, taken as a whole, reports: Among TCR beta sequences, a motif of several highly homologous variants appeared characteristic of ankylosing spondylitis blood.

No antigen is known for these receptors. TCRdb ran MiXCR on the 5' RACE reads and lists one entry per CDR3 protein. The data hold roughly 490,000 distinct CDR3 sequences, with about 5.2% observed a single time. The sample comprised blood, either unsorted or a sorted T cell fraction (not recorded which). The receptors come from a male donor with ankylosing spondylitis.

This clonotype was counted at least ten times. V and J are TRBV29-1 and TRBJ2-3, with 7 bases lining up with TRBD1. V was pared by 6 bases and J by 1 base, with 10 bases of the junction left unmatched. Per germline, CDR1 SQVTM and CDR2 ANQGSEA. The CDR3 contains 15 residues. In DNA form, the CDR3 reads TGCAGCGTAGGGAAGGGGGCTTACCGCACAGATACGCAGTATTTT. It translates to CSVGKGAYRTDTQYF.

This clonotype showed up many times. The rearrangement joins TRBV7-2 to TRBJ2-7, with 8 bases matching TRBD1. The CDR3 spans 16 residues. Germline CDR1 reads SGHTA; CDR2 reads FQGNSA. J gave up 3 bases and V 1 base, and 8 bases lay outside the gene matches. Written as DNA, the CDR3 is TGTGCCAGCAGCTTAGTAGGACAGGGTTTCGGCTACGAGCAGTACTTC. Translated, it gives CASSLVGQGFGYEQYF.

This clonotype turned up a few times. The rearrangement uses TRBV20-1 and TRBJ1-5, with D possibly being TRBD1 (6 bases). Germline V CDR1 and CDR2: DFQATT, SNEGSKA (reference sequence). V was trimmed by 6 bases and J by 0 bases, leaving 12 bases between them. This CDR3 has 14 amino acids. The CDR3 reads CSAGRTDSNQPQHF. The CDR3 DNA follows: TGCAGTGCCGGGCGGACAGATAGCAATCAGCCCCAGCATTTT.

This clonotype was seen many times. The CDR3 nucleotides are TGTGCCAGCAGCTTAGACGGGGTAGGGAGCATTCAGTACTTC. It encodes CASSLDGVGSIQYF. The V gene is TRBV11-2, the J gene TRBJ2-4, with a tentative D call TRBD2 (5 bases). Germline V gene data show CDR1 as SGHAT and CDR2 as FQNNGV. The CDR3 consists of 14 residues. V was trimmed by 0 bases and J by 9 bases, leaving 12 bases between them.

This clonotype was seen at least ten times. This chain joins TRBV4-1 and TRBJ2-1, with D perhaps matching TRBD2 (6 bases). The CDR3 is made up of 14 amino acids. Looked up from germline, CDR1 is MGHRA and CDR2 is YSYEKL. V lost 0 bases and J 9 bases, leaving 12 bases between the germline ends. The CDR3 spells CASSQDPLGGEQFF. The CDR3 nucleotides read TGCGCCAGCAGCCAAGATCCCCTCGGGGGTGAGCAGTTCTTC.

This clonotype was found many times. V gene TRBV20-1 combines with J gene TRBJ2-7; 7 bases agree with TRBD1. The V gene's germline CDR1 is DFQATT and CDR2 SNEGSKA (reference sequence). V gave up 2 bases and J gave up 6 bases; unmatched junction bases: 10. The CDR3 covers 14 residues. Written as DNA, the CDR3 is TGCAGTGCTAGACTCCCCCGACAGGGTGGCGAGCAGTACTTC. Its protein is CSARLPRQGGEQYF.

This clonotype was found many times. CDR3 bases: TGTGCCAGCAGCGGCGGGACTTCTGGGGCCAACGTCCTGACTTTC. Protein: CASSGGTSGANVLTF. This chain links TRBV9 with TRBJ2-6, with TRBD2 as a possible D gene (6 bases). The length of the CDR3 is 15 residues. Germline V gives CDR1 SGDLS, CDR2 YYNGEE. V was trimmed by 3 bases and J by 1 base, leaving 8 bases between them.

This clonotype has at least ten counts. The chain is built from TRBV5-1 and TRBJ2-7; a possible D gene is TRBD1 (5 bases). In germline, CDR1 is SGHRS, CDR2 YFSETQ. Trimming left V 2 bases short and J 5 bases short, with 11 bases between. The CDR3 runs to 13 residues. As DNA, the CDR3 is TGCGCCAGCAGCTTCTGGGGCGGTAACGAGCAGTACTTC. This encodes CASSFWGGNEQYF.

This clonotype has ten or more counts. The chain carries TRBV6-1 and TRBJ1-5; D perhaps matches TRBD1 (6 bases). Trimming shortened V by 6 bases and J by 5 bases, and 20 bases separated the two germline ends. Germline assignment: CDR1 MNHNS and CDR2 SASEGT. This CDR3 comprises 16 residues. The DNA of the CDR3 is TGTGCCAGCAGACCCGGGGCGGCAGGGGTGGATCAGCCCCAGCATTTT. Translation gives CASRPGAAGVDQPQHF.

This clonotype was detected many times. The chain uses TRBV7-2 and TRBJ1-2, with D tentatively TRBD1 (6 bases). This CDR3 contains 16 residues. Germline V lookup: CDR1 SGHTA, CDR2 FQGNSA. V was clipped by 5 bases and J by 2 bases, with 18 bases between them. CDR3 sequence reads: CASSPFPPGENYGYTF. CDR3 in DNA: TGTGCCAGCAGCCCTTTTCCGCCAGGGGAGAACTATGGCTACACCTTC. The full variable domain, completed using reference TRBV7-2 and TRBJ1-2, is GAGVSQSPSNKVTEKGKDVELRCDPISGHTALYWYRQSLGQGLEFLIYFQGNSAPDKSGLPSDRFSAERTGGSVSTLTIQRTQQEDSAVYLCASSPFPPGENYGYTFGSGTRLTVV.

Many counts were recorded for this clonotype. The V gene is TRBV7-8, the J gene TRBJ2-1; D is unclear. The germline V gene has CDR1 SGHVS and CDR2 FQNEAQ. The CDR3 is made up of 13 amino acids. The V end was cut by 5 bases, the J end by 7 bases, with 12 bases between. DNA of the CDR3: TGTGCCAGCAGCAAAAGATCTAGGAATGAGCAGTTCTTC. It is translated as CASSKRSRNEQFF.

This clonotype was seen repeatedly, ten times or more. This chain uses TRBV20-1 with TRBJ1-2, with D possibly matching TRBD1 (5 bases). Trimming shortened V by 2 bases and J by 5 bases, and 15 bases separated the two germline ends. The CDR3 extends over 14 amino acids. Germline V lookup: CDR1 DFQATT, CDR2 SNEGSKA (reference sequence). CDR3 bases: TGCAGTGCTAGAAAGGATGGGACTGATTATGGCTACACCTTC. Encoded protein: CSARKDGTDYGYTF.

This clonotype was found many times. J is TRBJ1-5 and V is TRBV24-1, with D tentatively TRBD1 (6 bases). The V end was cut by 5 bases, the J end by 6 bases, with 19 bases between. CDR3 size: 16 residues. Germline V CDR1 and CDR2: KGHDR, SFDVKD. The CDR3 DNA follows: TGTGCCACCAGTGCCTCTAACAGGGAGGGAATTCAGCCCCAGCATTTT. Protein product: CATSASNREGIQPQHF.

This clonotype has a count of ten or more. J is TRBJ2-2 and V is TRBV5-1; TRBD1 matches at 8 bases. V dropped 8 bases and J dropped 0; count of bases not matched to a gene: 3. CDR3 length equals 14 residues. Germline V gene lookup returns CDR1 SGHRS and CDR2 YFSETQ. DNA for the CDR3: TGCGCCAGTAGGACAGGGACGAACACCGGGGAGCTGTTTTTT. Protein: CASRTGTNTGELFF.